This T cell receptor beta chain is from a study of early T cells in non-severe SARS-CoV-2 infection. Across the study: The input, bulk RNA from unsorted whole blood, was sequenced, and chains were unpaired. Regarding the study as a whole: Matches to VDJdb favored anti-spike CD8 responses and missed private and CD4 specificities.

This clonotype was seen many times. Its specificity is not known. The CDR3 is 13 residues long. Germline V gene data show CDR1 as MNHNY and CDR2 as SVGAGI (reference sequence). V lost 6 bases and J 3 bases, leaving 11 bases between the germline ends. The protocol attached unique molecular identifiers to individual cDNA molecules. TCRdb re-called the 5' RACE reads with MiXCR, one entry per CDR3 protein. The data hold about 67,000 distinct CDR3 sequences, with about 9.9% observed a single time. The specimen sequenced was whole blood. The source of this sequence is an adult who was a healthcare worker with PCR-confirmed SARS-CoV-2 infection or an uninfected control (not recorded which). The V call is TRBV6-6, the J call TRBJ1-2; D ambiguous. This CDR3 reads CASRSESDYGYTF. CDR3 sequence (DNA): TGTGCCAGCAGATCCGAATCCGACTATGGCTACACCTTC.